Below, 6 T cell receptor beta chains from the same sample are listed, as sequenced in a study of blood T cells in healthy people across ages. The use of a sample-barcoded 5' primer and a J-beta primer mix characterized a second PCR of roughly 7 to 12 cycles. Via MiXCR, TCRdb re-called the 5' RACE reads, giving one row per CDR3 protein. The sample lists about 780,000 distinct CDR3 sequences, 35% to 60% occurring once. Material: blood. Receptors were obtained from an elderly man in good health.

The count of this clonotype is one. V and J are TRBV7-3 and TRBJ1-2; D is possibly TRBD1 (5 bases). The germline CDR1 and CDR2 sequences are SGHTA and FQGTGA. This CDR3 spans 13 amino acids. V lost 4 bases, J lost 8 bases, and 14 bases lay in between. As DNA, the CDR3 is TGTGCCAGCAGCTCACGGGACGGGCGGGGCTACACCTTC. This translates into CASSSRDGRGYTF.

The CDR3 protein is CASSFRTSNYGYTF. The CDR3 coding sequence is TGTGCCAGCAGTTTCCGGACCTCCAACTATGGCTACACCTTC. The chain carries TRBV6-6 and TRBJ1-2; no reliable D call. Trimming removed 4 bases at V and 2 bases at J, with 11 bases between. This CDR3 has 14 residues. CDR1 is MNHNY and CDR2 is SVGAGI in the germline V gene (reference sequence).

The rearrangement joins TRBV5-5 to TRBJ2-4, with D maybe TRBD2 (6 bases). V lost 4 bases, J lost 13 bases, and 24 bases lay in between. The CDR3 spans 15 residues. The germline V gene encodes CDR1 SGHKS and CDR2 YYEKEE (reference sequence). The CDR3 is CASSRSGGLINEQYF. The CDR3 nucleotides are TGTGCCAGCAGCCGTAGCGGTGGCCTAATCAATGAGCAGTACTTC.

This clonotype was detected only a few times. The rearrangement uses TRBV20-1 and TRBJ1-2; D remains unclear. The V and J ends lost 7 bases and 5 bases respectively, with 20 bases between them. Germline V gives CDR1 DFQATT, CDR2 SNEGSKA (reference sequence). The CDR3 has 14 amino acids. DNA of the CDR3: TGCAGTGTTACTACATCGACTACACGTTATGGCTACACCTTC. Its protein product is CSVTTSTTRYGYTF.

The chain joins TRBV7-9 to TRBJ2-1; D tentatively reads TRBD1 or TRBD2 (5 bases each). The J call could be wrong; TRBJ2-7 is a better fit for the DNA end. The CDR3 runs to 13 residues. Germline-derived CDR1 and CDR2 are SEHNR and FQNEAQ (reference sequence). CDR3 sequence (DNA): TGTGCCAGCAACCACGGGACCGGCCGTGAGCAGTACTTC. This codes for CASNHGTGREQYF.

This rearrangement joins TRBV27 to TRBJ2-2; D remains ambiguous. Trimming took off 6 bases at V and 3 bases at J, with 11 bases between the two ends. In germline, CDR1 is MNHEY, CDR2 SMNVEV (reference sequence). The CDR3 is 14 amino acids. The CDR3 is CASRPRWDTGELFF. The CDR3 nucleotides read TGTGCCAGCAGGCCCCGCTGGGACACCGGGGAGCTGTTTTTT.